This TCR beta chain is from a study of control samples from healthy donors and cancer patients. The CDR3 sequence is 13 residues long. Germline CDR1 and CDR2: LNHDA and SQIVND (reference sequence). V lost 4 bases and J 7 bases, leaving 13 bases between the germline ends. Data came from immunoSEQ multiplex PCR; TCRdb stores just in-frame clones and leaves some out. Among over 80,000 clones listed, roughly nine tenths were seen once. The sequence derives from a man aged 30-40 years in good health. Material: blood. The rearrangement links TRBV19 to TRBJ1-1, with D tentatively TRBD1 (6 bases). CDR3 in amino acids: CASSTGEVGEAFF. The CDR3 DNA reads TGTGCCAGTAGTACAGGGGAAGTGGGTGAAGCTTTCTTT.